This TCR beta chain emerged from a study of T cell responses to AZD1222 COVID-19 vaccine. Sequencing used immunoSEQ multiplex PCR; TCRdb keeps in-frame clones, though not all of them. Of fewer than 200,000 clones detected, around 88% appear once; the ten largest clones hold around a tenth. General study points: Among spike-specific TCRs, nearly half reportedly target unmutated variant regions.

About this clone itself: Antigen unknown.

From germline, CDR1 is SGDLS and CDR2 YYNGEE. This CDR3 comprises 14 residues. Trimming removed 7 bases from V and 2 bases from J, with 14 bases in between. The receptor comes from an adult who received the AZD1222 COVID-19 vaccine. The gene calls are TRBV9 and TRBJ2-3, with a possible D match to TRBD2 (5 bases). Sequencing was performed on peripheral blood, taken 28 days after the second AZD1222 dose. CDR3: CASGGRHDTDTQYF. The CDR3 nucleotides read TGTGCCAGCGGCGGGCGTCATGACACAGATACGCAGTATTTT. The full variable domain, completed using reference TRBV9 and TRBJ2-3, is DSGVTQTPKHLITATGQRVTLRCSPRSGDLSVYWYQQSLDQGLQFLIQYYNGEERAKGNILERFSAQQFPDLHSELNLSSLELGDSALYFCASGGRHDTDTQYFGPGTRLTVL.